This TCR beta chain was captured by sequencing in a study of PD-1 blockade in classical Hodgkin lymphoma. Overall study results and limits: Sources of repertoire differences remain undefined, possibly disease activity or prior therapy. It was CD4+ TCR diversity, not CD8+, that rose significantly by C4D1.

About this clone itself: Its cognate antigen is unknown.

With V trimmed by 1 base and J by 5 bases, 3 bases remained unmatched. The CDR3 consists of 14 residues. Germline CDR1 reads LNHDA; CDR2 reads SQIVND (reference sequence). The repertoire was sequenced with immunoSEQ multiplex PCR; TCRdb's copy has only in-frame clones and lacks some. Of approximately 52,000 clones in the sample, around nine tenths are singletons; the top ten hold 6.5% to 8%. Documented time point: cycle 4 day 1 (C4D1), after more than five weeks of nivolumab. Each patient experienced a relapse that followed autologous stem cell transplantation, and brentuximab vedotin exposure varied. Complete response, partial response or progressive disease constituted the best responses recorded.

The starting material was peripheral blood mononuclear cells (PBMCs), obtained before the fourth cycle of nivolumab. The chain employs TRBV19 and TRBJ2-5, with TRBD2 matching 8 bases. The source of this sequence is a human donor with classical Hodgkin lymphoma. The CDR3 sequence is CASSIGAGVETQYF. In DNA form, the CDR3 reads TGTGCCAGTAGTATAGGAGCGGGAGTGGAGACCCAGTACTTC.